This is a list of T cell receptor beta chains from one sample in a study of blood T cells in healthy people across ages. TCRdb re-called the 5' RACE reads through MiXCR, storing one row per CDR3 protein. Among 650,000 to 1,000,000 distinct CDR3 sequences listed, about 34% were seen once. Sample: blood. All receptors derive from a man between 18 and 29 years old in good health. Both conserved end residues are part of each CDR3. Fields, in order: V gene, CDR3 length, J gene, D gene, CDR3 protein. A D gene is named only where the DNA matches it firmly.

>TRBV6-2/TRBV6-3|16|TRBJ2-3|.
CASSWGGAEETDTQYF
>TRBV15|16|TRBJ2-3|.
CATSRDYGRGTDTQYF
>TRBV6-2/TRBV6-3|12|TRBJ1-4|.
CASSYSPEKLFF
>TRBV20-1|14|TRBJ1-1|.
CSARGQTENTEAFF
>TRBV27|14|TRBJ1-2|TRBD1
CASSLGGTGGRYTF
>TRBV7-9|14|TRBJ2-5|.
CASTPYTFQETQYF
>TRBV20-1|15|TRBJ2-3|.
CSARTGTYRTDTQYF
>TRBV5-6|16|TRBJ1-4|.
CASSLEDSQFREKLFF
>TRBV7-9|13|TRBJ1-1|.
CASSSPGWSEAFF
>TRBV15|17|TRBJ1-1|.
CATSRDPLTEMNTEAFF
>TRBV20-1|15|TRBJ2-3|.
CSASIKLSPMNTQYF
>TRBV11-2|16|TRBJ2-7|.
CASSRGNRGQLDEQYF
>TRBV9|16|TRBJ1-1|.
CASSVVPGRVDTEAFF
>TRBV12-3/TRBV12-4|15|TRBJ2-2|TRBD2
CASSAVSAGAGELFF
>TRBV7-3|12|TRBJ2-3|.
CARETGADTQYF
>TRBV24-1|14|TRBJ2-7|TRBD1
CATSGTVRHIEQYF
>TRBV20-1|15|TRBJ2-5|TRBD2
CSASSSGATQETQYF
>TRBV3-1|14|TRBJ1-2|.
CASSSGPTNYGYTF
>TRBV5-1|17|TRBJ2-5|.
CASSLTLTNIRGETQYF
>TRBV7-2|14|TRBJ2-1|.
CASSPNWVYNEQFF
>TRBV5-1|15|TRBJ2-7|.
CASSLGWDASYEQYF
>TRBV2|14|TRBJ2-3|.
CASSEGGRADTQYF
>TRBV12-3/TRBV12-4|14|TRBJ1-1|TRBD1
CASSPRRTGAGAFF
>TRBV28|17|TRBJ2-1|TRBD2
CASTSAGEPSSYNEQFF
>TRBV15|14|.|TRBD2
CATQSAGVGYEQYF
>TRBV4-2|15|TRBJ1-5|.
CASSPGPHSNQPQHF
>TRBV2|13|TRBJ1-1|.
CASIPRQSIPAFF
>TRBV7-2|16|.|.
CASSLDAAVSYNEQYF
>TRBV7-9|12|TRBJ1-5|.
CASSSTDQPQHF
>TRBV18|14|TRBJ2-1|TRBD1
CASSPDRENNEQFF
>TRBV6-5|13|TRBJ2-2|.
CASSYGGSGELFF
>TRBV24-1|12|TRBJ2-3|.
CATSQETDTQYF
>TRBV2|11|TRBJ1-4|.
CASSGRDKLFF
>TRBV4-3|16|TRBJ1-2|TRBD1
CASSQVPGQGNYGYTF
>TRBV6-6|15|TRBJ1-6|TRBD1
CASRTPGQDNSPLHF
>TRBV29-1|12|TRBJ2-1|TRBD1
CSGQGDYNEQFF
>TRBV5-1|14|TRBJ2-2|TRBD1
CASSLDRWDGELFF